The 13 T cell receptor beta chains given below trace back to one sample, sequenced in a study of blood T cell repertoires in COVID-19. Data came from immunoSEQ multiplex PCR; TCRdb stores just in-frame clones and leaves some out. The sample lists 300,000 or so clones; around 84% were seen once. Material for sequencing was PBMCs or T cells enriched from blood (not recorded which). The receptors derive from a woman aged 18-35 years who had recovered from COVID-19.

CDR3 sequence: CASSLLQGNTEAFF. CDR3 coding DNA: TGCGCCAGCAGCTTGTTACAGGGGAACACTGAAGCTTTCTTT. The chain is built from TRBV5-1 and TRBJ1-1; a weak D match, TRBD1 (6 bases). V was clipped by 1 base and J by 1 base, with 8 bases between them. The CDR3 covers 14 residues. From germline, CDR1 is SGHRS and CDR2 YFSETQ.

DNA for the CDR3: TGTGCCAGCAGCGTAGCGGGAGGGCCTCTAAATGAGCAGTTCTTC. It encodes CASSVAGGPLNEQFF. This chain joins TRBV9 and TRBJ2-1, with TRBD2 matching over 8 bases. Trimming removed 0 bases from V and 7 bases from J; junction bases left unmatched: 6. This CDR3 contains 15 residues. Germline-derived CDR1 and CDR2 are SGDLS and YYNGEE.

The rearrangement links TRBV7-8 to TRBJ1-4, with TRBD1 identical over 9 bases. Trimming cost V 2 bases and J 0 bases; bases outside gene matches: 4. CDR1 and CDR2 from the germline V gene are SGHVS and FQNEAQ. The CDR3 has 17 amino acids. As DNA, the CDR3 is TGTGCCAGCAGCTTACCGAGACAGGGGGCAACTAATGAAAAACTGTTTTTT. The encoded protein is CASSLPRQGATNEKLFF.

The rearrangement links TRBV18 to TRBJ1-1; 7 nucleotides line up with TRBD1. CDR3 length: 14 amino acids. The V and J ends lost 3 bases and 1 base, in that order; junction bases with no gene match: 2. Germline V gene lookup returns CDR1 KGHSH and CDR2 LQKENI. The CDR3 DNA reads TGTGCCAGCTCACCTACAGGGGAGAACACTGAAGCTTTCTTT. Residues: CASSPTGENTEAFF.

V is TRBV12-3 or TRBV12-4 and J is TRBJ1-2; D call uncertain. Trimming cost V 2 bases and J 6 bases, with 10 bases left between them. The CDR3 has 13 residues. The CDR3 loop reads CASSLTQAHGYTF. The CDR3 DNA reads as TGTGCCAGCAGTTTAACCCAGGCACATGGCTACACCTTC.

In its sample, this clone was seen a few times. J is TRBJ2-7 and V is TRBV7-2, with TRBD1 identical over 9 bases. This CDR3 is 15 amino acids long. V lost 4 bases, J lost 3 bases, and 7 bases stayed unmatched. Looked up from germline, CDR1 is SGHTA and CDR2 is FQGNSA. CDR3 DNA: TGTGCCAGCAGCTCACTTGGACAGGGGAACTACGAGCAGTACTTC. Amino acids: CASSSLGQGNYEQYF.

This sequence joins TRBV5-1 and TRBJ1-4, with a tentative D call TRBD1 (6 bases). This CDR3 comprises 15 residues. Germline loops: CDR1 SGHRS, CDR2 YFSETQ. Trimming stripped 3 bases from V and 3 bases from J, with 12 bases between. DNA for the CDR3: TGCGCCAGCAGCTACCAGGGGTGGGCTAATGAAAAACTGTTTTTT. Translation gives CASSYQGWANEKLFF.

The chain links TRBV9 to TRBJ1-1; TRBD1 matches 9 bases. After removal of 3 bases from V and 2 bases from J, the junction contained 14 bases not matched to a gene. The CDR3 loop spans 18 amino acids. CDR1 and CDR2 (germline): SGDLS, YYNGEE. The CDR3 bases are TGTGCCAGCAGCGCAACCTTGGGGGGGACAGGGCTTAACACTGAAGCTTTCTTT. Protein: CASSATLGGTGLNTEAFF.

This clone has only one observation. The rearrangement links TRBV28 to TRBJ1-1, with a possible D match to TRBD1 (6 bases). V lost 2 bases and J lost 0, with 10 bases in between. The CDR3 covers 15 residues. Per germline, CDR1 MDHEN and CDR2 SYDVKM. CDR3 sequence: CASSLHRVLNTEAFF. In nucleotides, the CDR3 is TGTGCCAGCAGTTTACACAGGGTTTTGAACACTGAAGCTTTCTTT.

This chain links TRBV30 with TRBJ2-3; D remains ambiguous. The CDR3 extends over 12 amino acids. The V end was cut by 1 base, the J end by 3 bases, with 5 bases between. Germline values: CDR1 GTSNPN, CDR2 SVGIG (reference sequence). The CDR3 bases are TGTGCCTGGAGTGACTCGACAGATACGCAGTATTTT. It translates to CAWSDSTDTQYF.

V and J are TRBV6-4 and TRBJ2-1; TRBD2 aligns across 11 bases. V was pared by 3 bases and J by 0 bases, with 7 bases of the junction left unmatched. The CDR3 has 18 residues. The germline V gene has CDR1 MRHNA and CDR2 SNTAGT. Here the CDR3 DNA reads TGTGCCAGCAGTGATGGGCTAGCGGGGGGCAGCTCCTACAATGAGCAGTTCTTC. Encoded protein: CASSDGLAGGSSYNEQFF.

This chain uses TRBV11-2 with TRBJ2-1; a possible D gene is TRBD2 (6 bases). This CDR3 is built from 16 residues. The germline V and J ends were trimmed by 3 bases and 4 bases, with 16 bases remaining between them. Per the germline V gene, CDR1 is SGHAT and CDR2 is FQNNGV. For the CDR3, the DNA is TGTGCCAGCAGCTTCCCCGGGACTGGGGAGTACAATGAGCAGTTCTTC. This gives the protein CASSFPGTGEYNEQFF.

This clone appeared once. The gene calls are TRBV6-5 and TRBJ1-6; TRBD1 agrees at 7 bases. V shed 7 bases, J shed 10 bases, and the junction held 7 bases outside the gene matches. The germline gives CDR1 MNHEY, CDR2 SVGAGI. CDR3 length equals 13 residues. The CDR3 region has the DNA TGTGCCAGCACCCTAGACAGGGAGTCACCCCTCCACTTT. It encodes CASTLDRESPLHF.